This T cell receptor (beta chain) was obtained from a study of shared clonotypes between healthy human individuals. This CDR3 has 15 amino acids. The J segment lost 1 base and the V segment lost 7 bases, leaving 6 bases of the junction unmatched. Germline V gene data show CDR1 as SGHNT and CDR2 as YYREEE (reference sequence). The authors sequenced unsorted PBMC DNA on ten immunoSEQ deep assay plates. Sequenced by immunoSEQ multiplex PCR; TCRdb stores in-frame clones only, minus some. Counted here are 400,000 to 550,000 clones, roughly 85% occurring once; the ten biggest clones make up approximately 12%.

The chain carries TRBV5-4 and TRBJ2-2; the match to TRBD2 covers 8 bases. Material for sequencing was PBMCs. This TCR derives from a woman between 40 and 50 years old in good health. Some clones in this sample may be carry-over from other donors' samples. CDR3 sequence: CASELAGGNTGELFF. Written as DNA, the CDR3 is TGTGCCAGCGAGTTGGCGGGAGGGAACACCGGGGAGCTGTTTTTT. The full variable domain, its missing parts supplied by reference TRBV5-4 and TRBJ2-2, is ETGVTQSPTHLIKTRGQQVTLRCSSQSGHNTVSWYQQALGQGPQFIFQYYREEENGRGNFPPRFSGLQFPNYSSELNVNALELDDSALYLCASELAGGNTGELFFGEGSRLTVL.